The following is a T cell receptor (beta chain) sequence with its context. A read error may account for a junction end that differs from germline. Looked up from germline, CDR1 is SGHNT and CDR2 is YYREEE (reference sequence). The CDR3 spans 16 residues. The repertoire was sequenced with immunoSEQ multiplex PCR; TCRdb's copy has only in-frame clones and lacks some. The table shows fewer than 250,000 clones, with more than 75% occurring only once. These data belong to a study of blood T cell repertoires in COVID-19. The rearrangement links TRBV5-4 to TRBJ2-1; possibly TRBD2 for D (6 bases). This clonotype was obtained from a man aged 50-59 years with COVID-19, enrolled during active disease. The sequencing sample was made of peripheral blood. CDR3 DNA: TGTGCCAGCAGCTGGGAACTAGCTCGGAGCTACAGTGAGCAGTTCTTC. Its protein product is CASSWELARSYSEQFF.